One sample yielded the 10 T cell receptor beta chains listed below, sequenced in a study of T cell responses to AZD1222 COVID-19 vaccine. TCRdb's copy holds only in-frame clones and misses some; the assay was immunoSEQ multiplex PCR. Found here are some 40,000 clones, 88% of them singletons; the top ten hold under 30%. The sample here was peripheral blood, taken 28 days after the second dose of the MenACWY control vaccine. The source of these receptors is an adult who received the MenACWY meningococcal vaccine as a control.

The rearrangement uses TRBV7-9 and TRBJ1-3; D not resolved. The V gene's germline CDR1 is SEHNR and CDR2 FQNEAQ (reference sequence). The length of the CDR3 is 13 residues. Trimming shortened V by 6 bases and J by 5 bases, and 11 bases separated the two germline ends. CDR3 sequence (DNA): TGTGCCAGCAGGCCCACGACAAGAAACACCATATATTTT. The encoded protein is CASRPTTRNTIYF.

CDR3 bases: TGTGCCTGGAGTCGGTCGGGAGGCTACACCTTC. It specifies CAWSRSGGYTF. V usage is TRBV30 and J usage is TRBJ1-2; D gene ambiguous. CDR1 is GTSNPN and CDR2 is SVGIG in the germline V gene (reference sequence). Trimming pared 2 bases from V and 8 bases from J, leaving 9 bases between. CDR3 length: 11 amino acids.

The CDR3 is CASSSDRGNTEAFF. CDR3 coding DNA: TGTGCCAGCAGTTCCGACCGGGGGAACACTGAAGCTTTCTTT. The V and J genes are TRBV27 and TRBJ1-1; D ambiguous. Deletions cut 4 bases from V and 1 base from J, with 10 bases between. CDR3 length: 14 residues. Germline CDR1 and CDR2: MNHEY and SMNVEV (reference sequence).

The chain combines TRBV19 with TRBJ2-6; no definite D call. CDR1 and CDR2 from the germline V gene are LNHDA and SQIVND (reference sequence). This CDR3 is built from 14 residues. Trimming stripped 6 bases from V and 0 bases from J, with 6 bases between. The CDR3: CASSRSSGANVLTF. The DNA of the CDR3 is TGTGCCAGTAGCCGAAGCTCTGGGGCCAACGTCCTGACTTTC.

This clone appeared once. The chain carries TRBV18 and TRBJ1-6; tentatively, D is TRBD1 (5 bases). Germline CDR1 and CDR2: KGHSH and LQKENI. The germline V and J ends were trimmed by 3 bases and 4 bases, with 10 bases remaining between them. The CDR3 sequence is 15 residues long. CDR3 DNA sequence: TGTGCCAGCTCACCTTACGGGGCTTATAATTCACCCCTCCACTTT. It translates to CASSPYGAYNSPLHF.

The V and J genes are TRBV7-2 and TRBJ1-3; D call uncertain. The germline V and J ends were trimmed by 6 bases and 0 bases, with 12 bases remaining between them. CDR3 size: 15 residues. Germline-derived CDR1 and CDR2 are SGHTA and FQGNSA. Here the CDR3 reads CASRKGGSSGNTIYF. DNA of the CDR3: TGTGCCAGCAGAAAAGGCGGATCCTCTGGAAACACCATATATTTT.

This chain links TRBV5-4 with TRBJ2-7; 7 bases align to TRBD2. The V and J ends lost 4 bases and 5 bases, in that order; junction bases with no gene match: 9. The germline CDR1 and CDR2 sequences are SGHNT and YYREEE (reference sequence). The CDR3 has 14 amino acids. The CDR3 DNA follows: TGTGCCAGCAGCCCCGAACTAGCGTCCCACGAGCAGTACTTC. Amino acids: CASSPELASHEQYF.

The rearrangement uses TRBV19 and TRBJ2-7, with 7 positions matching TRBD1. From germline, CDR1 is LNHDA and CDR2 SQIVND (reference sequence). The CDR3 covers 15 residues. With V trimmed by 6 bases and J by 3 bases, 11 bases remained unmatched. The CDR3, as DNA: TGTGCCAGTAGCTCGCCCGGGGACAGTATCTACGAGCAGTACTTC. Its translation: CASSSPGDSIYEQYF.

This clone is a singleton in its sample. The gene calls are TRBV29-1 and TRBJ2-3, with 9 bases aligning to TRBD2. This CDR3 spans 13 amino acids. V lost 6 bases, J lost 0 bases, and 1 base stayed unmatched. Germline loops: CDR1 SQVTM, CDR2 ANQGSEA. Here the CDR3 DNA reads TGCAGCGTCACTAGCGGGAGCACAGATACGCAGTATTTT. Its translation: CSVTSGSTDTQYF.

V and J are TRBV5-1 and TRBJ2-2; D is possibly TRBD1 (6 bases). Trimming removed 4 bases from V and 7 bases from J, with 11 bases in between. The CDR3 sequence is 13 residues long. The germline gives CDR1 SGHRS, CDR2 YFSETQ. CDR3 sequence reads: CASSIQGDGELFF. The CDR3 DNA sequence: TGCGCCAGCAGCATACAGGGAGACGGGGAGCTGTTTTTT.